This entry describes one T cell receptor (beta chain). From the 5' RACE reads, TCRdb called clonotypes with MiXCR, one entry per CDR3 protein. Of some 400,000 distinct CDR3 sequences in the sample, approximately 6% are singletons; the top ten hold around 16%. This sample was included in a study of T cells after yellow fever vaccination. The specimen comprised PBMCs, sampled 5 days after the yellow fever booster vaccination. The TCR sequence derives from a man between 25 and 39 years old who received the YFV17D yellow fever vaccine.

CDR3 in amino acids: CASSKSLSGGRPSSYNEQFF. CDR3 sequence (DNA): TGTGCCAGCAGTAAGTCACTTTCGGGAGGCCGCCCCAGCTCCTACAATGAGCAGTTCTTC. The chain combines TRBV6-1 with TRBJ2-1; 7 bases fit TRBD2. V lost 5 bases, J lost 0 bases, and 19 bases stayed unmatched. Looked up from germline, CDR1 is MNHNS and CDR2 is SASEGT. The CDR3 spans 20 residues.